A single T cell receptor (beta chain) is shown here with its context. Generated by immunoSEQ multiplex PCR, the TCRdb table keeps only in-frame clones and is missing some. The sample comprises 250,000 to 350,000 clones, about 87% of which are singletons, and about 3% rests with the top ten. These data are taken from a study of blood T cell repertoires in COVID-19. Study-level background: In each case, the material was cDNA or gDNA derived from T cells, B-cell-depleted T cells, or PBMCs.

CDR1 is SNHLY and CDR2 is FYNNEI in the germline V gene. This CDR3 has 12 residues. Trimming at V came to 6 bases and at J to 4 bases, leaving 1 base not matched to a gene. The chain carries TRBV2 and TRBJ1-2; 8 bases agree with TRBD1. The receptor was isolated from a woman aged 45-65 years who had recovered from COVID-19. Sequenced material: PBMCs or T cells enriched from blood (not recorded which). The CDR3 region is CASRTGVYGYTF. The CDR3 coding sequence is TGTGCCAGCAGGACAGGGGTCTATGGCTACACCTTC.